This T cell receptor (beta chain) was identified in a study of blood T cells in healthy people across ages. Overall study context: Researchers report that template switching captured about one barcoded beta molecule per two T cells.

Notes on the study in general: Underestimates were what the diversity estimates from one million T cells were considered to be. Age advanced and TCR beta diversity per million T cells fell, roughly linearly. Naive T cell percentage by flow cytometry tracked strongly with beta diversity.

A second PCR, run for roughly 7 to 11 cycles, used a sample-barcoded 5' primer plus a J-beta primer mix. TCRdb recomputed calls from the 5' RACE reads with MiXCR, one row per CDR3 protein. Of hundreds of thousands of distinct CDR3 sequences in the sample, 44% were seen once. The CDR3 is 15 amino acids. CDR1 and CDR2 (germline): MNHNY, SVGAGI (reference sequence). Trimming left V 0 bases short and J 0 bases short, with 7 bases between. Worth noting for this clonotype: Its antigen remains unidentified.

This sequence originates from a man in his 60s in good health. The chain is built from TRBV6-6 and TRBJ2-3; D possibly corresponds to TRBD1 (5 bases). Sequenced: blood. CDR3 nucleotides: TGTGCCAGCAGTTACTCTGGGGCTAGCACAGATACGCAGTATTTT. Encoded protein: CASSYSGASTDTQYF.